This entry features one T cell receptor (beta chain) sequence. Its antigen remains unknown. The record originates from a study of immune heterogeneity within non-small cell lung tumors. Study overall: The tumor set comprised several squamous cell carcinomas and 9 to 10 non-squamous carcinomas (plus 1 not otherwise specified).

Using 32 V and 13 J primers, multiplex PCR amplified TCR beta CDR3. TCRdb independently ran MiXCR on the multiplex PCR reads; one entry per CDR3 protein. The sample gives about 15,000 distinct CDR3 sequences, around 30% of which show up once; roughly 15% is in the top ten. The ends lost 3 bases at V and 2 bases at J; junction bases unmatched: 7. The germline V gene encodes CDR1 SEHNR and CDR2 FQNEAQ (reference sequence). The CDR3 extends over 16 amino acids. Findings of the study overall: There were identical dominant CDR3 beta clonotypes recurring across tumor sites within a patient, together with site-unique high-frequency clones.

Bulk tumor genomic DNA (about 590 ng per sample) served as template. Multiple widely separated biopsies were taken from each primary tumor at surgery. Samples came from untreated patients having curative surgery for newly diagnosed non-small cell lung cancer. This sequence joins TRBV7-9 and TRBJ2-1; 7 bases line up with TRBD1. Material: lung tumor tissue. The receptor's source is a woman aged 45-65 years with non-small cell lung cancer. As DNA, the CDR3 is TGTGCCAGCAGCTTGAGGTCAGGGGGTCCCTACAATGAGCAGTTCTTC. This sequence encodes CASSLRSGGPYNEQFF.